The rows below give T cell receptor beta chains drawn from one sample of a study of high-grade serous ovarian cancer treatment subgroups. Sequencing was performed with immunoSEQ multiplex PCR; in TCRdb, only in-frame clones are kept and a portion is missing. The sample holds some 7,700 clones; over 70% are singletons and the top ten take approximately 10%. Sequencing was performed on tumor tissue. These TCRs come from a human donor with high-grade serous ovarian cancer. Each CDR3 is given with its conserved first and last residue. The D gene is left open where the match is weak. Not all rows give a size; the values are once, few, many and, for expanded clones, a class.

V gene: TRBV4-2
clone size: .
J gene: TRBJ2-7
D gene: .
CDR3 DNA: TGTGCCAGCAGCCAAGTGAGGGGGGGCATTTACGAGCAGTACTTC
CDR3 protein: CASSQVRGGIYEQYF

V gene: TRBV10-3
clone size: medium-sized
J gene: TRBJ2-7
D gene: .
CDR3 DNA: TGTGCCATCAGTGGTGGTAGCGGACCCTACGAGCAGTACTTC
CDR3 protein: CAISGGSGPYEQYF

V gene: TRBV18
clone size: .
J gene: TRBJ2-5
D gene: .
CDR3 DNA: TGTGCCAGCTCACCACCGTACCAAGAGACCCAGTACTTC
CDR3 protein: CASSPPYQETQYF

V gene: TRBV7-6
clone size: .
J gene: TRBJ2-3
D gene: .
CDR3 DNA: TGTGCCAGCAGCTTAGACAGCACAGATACGCAGTATTTT
CDR3 protein: CASSLDSTDTQYF

V gene: TRBV5-6
clone size: .
J gene: TRBJ1-5
D gene: .
CDR3 DNA: TGTGCCAGCAGCTTGGGGCAGAATAGCAATCAGCCCCAGCATTTT
CDR3 protein: CASSLGQNSNQPQHF

V gene: TRBV7-2
clone size: .
J gene: TRBJ1-5
D gene: .
CDR3 DNA: TGTGCCAGCAGCTCGTACTCGGACAGCAATCAGCCCCAGCATTTT
CDR3 protein: CASSSYSDSNQPQHF

V gene: TRBV6-6
clone size: .
J gene: TRBJ2-3
D gene: TRBD1
CDR3 DNA: TGTGCCAGCAGGGACTGGACAGGGTTAACAGATACGCAGTATTTT
CDR3 protein: CASRDWTGLTDTQYF

V gene: TRBV2
clone size: few
J gene: TRBJ1-4
D gene: .
CDR3 DNA: TGTGCCAGCAGTGTTCTTAGGGTTCGGGAAAAACTGTTTTTT
CDR3 protein: CASSVLRVREKLFF

V gene: TRBV7-2
clone size: .
J gene: TRBJ2-2
D gene: TRBD1
CDR3 DNA: TGTGCCAGCAGCCTACAGGGGGCGGTCGGGGAGCTGTTTTTT
CDR3 protein: CASSLQGAVGELFF

V gene: TRBV7-6
clone size: .
J gene: TRBJ2-1
D gene: TRBD2
CDR3 DNA: TGTGCCAGCAGCTTAGGGGTAGCGGGCTACAATGAGCAGTTCTTC
CDR3 protein: CASSLGVAGYNEQFF

V gene: TRBV4-3
clone size: .
J gene: TRBJ2-7
D gene: .
CDR3 DNA: TGCGCCAGCAGCCAAGTTGGGGGATCCTCCTACGAGCAGTACTTC
CDR3 protein: CASSQVGGSSYEQYF

V gene: TRBV7-6
clone size: .
J gene: TRBJ2-7
D gene: .
CDR3 DNA: TGTGCCATCCATCCCCGATTCAGGGGCCCAGCCTACGAGCAGTACTTC
CDR3 protein: CAIHPRFRGPAYEQYF

V gene: TRBV5-6
clone size: .
J gene: TRBJ1-4
D gene: .
CDR3 DNA: TGTGCCAGCAGCGCGGCCTACAGGACTAATGAAAAACTGTTTTTT
CDR3 protein: CASSAAYRTNEKLFF

V gene: TRBV6-1
clone size: medium-sized
J gene: TRBJ1-1
D gene: .
CDR3 DNA: TGTGCCAGCAGTGAAGCGCCTCACCTAGGAGAAGCTTTCTTT
CDR3 protein: CASSEAPHLGEAFF

V gene: TRBV7-8
clone size: .
J gene: TRBJ2-5
D gene: .
CDR3 DNA: TGTGCCAGCAGCTCCATATCTGGGACCCAGTACTTC
CDR3 protein: CASSSISGTQYF

V gene: TRBV6-1
clone size: .
J gene: TRBJ1-5
D gene: .
CDR3 DNA: TGTGCCAGTGCCGGGGGGGCCATGCAGCCCCAGCATTTT
CDR3 protein: CASAGGAMQPQHF

V gene: TRBV13
clone size: .
J gene: TRBJ2-1
D gene: .
CDR3 DNA: TGTGCCAGCAGCTTAGTGGGGCTCCCCTACAATGAGCAGTTCTTC
CDR3 protein: CASSLVGLPYNEQFF

V gene: TRBV11-2
clone size: .
J gene: TRBJ2-2
D gene: .
CDR3 DNA: TGTGCCAGCAGCTTATCGGTCGGGCTAGGCACCGGGGAGCTGTTTTTT
CDR3 protein: CASSLSVGLGTGELFF

V gene: TRBV6-6
clone size: .
J gene: TRBJ1-1
D gene: TRBD1
CDR3 DNA: TGTGCCAGCAGCCCAGGGGGAAGTAGAAACACTGAAGCTTTCTTT
CDR3 protein: CASSPGGSRNTEAFF

V gene: TRBV7-9
clone size: once
J gene: TRBJ2-5
D gene: .
CDR3 DNA: TGTGCCAGCAGCCAGGGGATGGGGGTAATCTGGGAGACCCAGTACTTC
CDR3 protein: CASSQGMGVIWETQYF

V gene: TRBV5-1
clone size: once
J gene: TRBJ1-3
D gene: .
CDR3 DNA: TGCGCCAGCAGCCCGATGGGCGGTGGAAACACCATATATTTT
CDR3 protein: CASSPMGGGNTIYF

V gene: TRBV27
clone size: .
J gene: TRBJ1-2
D gene: .
CDR3 DNA: TGTGCCAGCAGTTTATCGGGCCAGGGAGGCGGCTACACCTTC
CDR3 protein: CASSLSGQGGGYTF

V gene: TRBV6-6
clone size: .
J gene: TRBJ1-6
D gene: .
CDR3 DNA: TGTGCCAGCAGTTACTCGGAGTCCTCCCTCCACTTT
CDR3 protein: CASSYSESSLHF

V gene: TRBV6-1
clone size: .
J gene: TRBJ2-1
D gene: TRBD1
CDR3 DNA: TGTGCCAGCAGTGGAAGTGGGGGGACAGGGGTTGGTGAGCAGTTCTTC
CDR3 protein: CASSGSGGTGVGEQFF

V gene: TRBV4-1
clone size: .
J gene: TRBJ1-1
D gene: .
CDR3 DNA: TGCGCCAGCAGCCAATCTCGGCACCAGAACACTGAAGCTTTCTTT
CDR3 protein: CASSQSRHQNTEAFF

V gene: TRBV7-9
clone size: .
J gene: TRBJ1-2
D gene: .
CDR3 DNA: TGTGCCAGCAGCCCGCCGACAGGAATATATGTTACTGGCTACACCTTC
CDR3 protein: CASSPPTGIYVTGYTF

V gene: TRBV15
clone size: .
J gene: TRBJ1-6
D gene: .
CDR3 DNA: TGTGCCACCAGCAGAGATGGACAGTACAATTCACCCCTCCACTTT
CDR3 protein: CATSRDGQYNSPLHF

V gene: TRBV2
clone size: few
J gene: TRBJ1-5
D gene: TRBD1
CDR3 DNA: TGTGCCAGCAGCTGGACAGGGTTCAATCAGCCCCAGCATTTT
CDR3 protein: CASSWTGFNQPQHF

V gene: TRBV9
clone size: few
J gene: TRBJ1-4
D gene: .
CDR3 DNA: TGTGCCAGCAGCTCAGGGGTAGGGATTAATGAAAAACTGTTTTTT
CDR3 protein: CASSSGVGINEKLFF

V gene: TRBV2
clone size: once
J gene: TRBJ1-6
D gene: .
CDR3 DNA: TGTGCCAGCAGGGCGGAGAGCTCCTATAATTCACCCCTCCACTTT
CDR3 protein: CASRAESSYNSPLHF

V gene: TRBV6-1
clone size: .
J gene: TRBJ2-3
D gene: .
CDR3 DNA: TGTGCCAGCAGCAAGGACCCTAGCACAGATACGCAGTATTTT
CDR3 protein: CASSKDPSTDTQYF

V gene: TRBV6-1
clone size: .
J gene: TRBJ2-2
D gene: TRBD1
CDR3 DNA: TGTGCCAGCAGCGAACAGGGGGCCACCGGGGAGCTGTTTTTT
CDR3 protein: CASSEQGATGELFF

V gene: TRBV30
clone size: .
J gene: TRBJ2-3
D gene: TRBD1
CDR3 DNA: TGTGCCTGGAGTGTGGGACAGGGGGCTGCTCGAGATACGCAGTATTTT
CDR3 protein: CAWSVGQGAARDTQYF

V gene: TRBV4-2
clone size: .
J gene: TRBJ2-1
D gene: TRBD2
CDR3 DNA: TGTGCCAGCAGCCAACCGGGGGGGACCGATGAGCAGTTCTTC
CDR3 protein: CASSQPGGTDEQFF

V gene: TRBV6-4
clone size: once
J gene: TRBJ2-7
D gene: .
CDR3 DNA: TGTGCCAGCAGTCTGCCCTACTACGAGCAGTACTTC
CDR3 protein: CASSLPYYEQYF

V gene: TRBV29-1
clone size: medium-sized
J gene: TRBJ1-2
D gene: .
CDR3 DNA: TGCAGCGTTGAAGATGACGGCCCCCATGGCTACACCTTC
CDR3 protein: CSVEDDGPHGYTF

V gene: TRBV30
clone size: .
J gene: TRBJ1-2
D gene: .
CDR3 DNA: TGTGCCTGGACCACATCGGGGGGGATCCGGTATGGCTACACCTTC
CDR3 protein: CAWTTSGGIRYGYTF

V gene: TRBV29-1
clone size: .
J gene: TRBJ2-7
D gene: TRBD2
CDR3 DNA: TGCAGCGTTGTGACTAGCGGGAGGGCCGGTTACGAGCAGTACTTC
CDR3 protein: CSVVTSGRAGYEQYF

V gene: TRBV6-5
clone size: .
J gene: TRBJ2-7
D gene: .
CDR3 DNA: TGTGCCAGCAGGGCAGGGGTGCGCGAGCAGTACTTC
CDR3 protein: CASRAGVREQYF

V gene: TRBV29-1
clone size: few
J gene: TRBJ2-7
D gene: .
CDR3 DNA: TGCAGCCTCGACGGCGGGAACTCCTACGAGCAGTACTTC
CDR3 protein: CSLDGGNSYEQYF

V gene: TRBV6-4
clone size: .
J gene: TRBJ1-6
D gene: .
CDR3 DNA: TGTGCCAGCAGTGACTCCGGGGGATCACCCCTCCACTTT
CDR3 protein: CASSDSGGSPLHF

V gene: TRBV15
clone size: .
J gene: TRBJ2-5
D gene: TRBD2
CDR3 DNA: TGTGCCACCAGCAGAGATTCGGGAGGAGGGAGGGAGACCCAGTACTTC
CDR3 protein: CATSRDSGGGRETQYF

V gene: TRBV27
clone size: once
J gene: TRBJ2-5
D gene: TRBD2
CDR3 DNA: TGTGCCAGCAGCCTAGCGGGGTCCTTAGAAGGGACCCAGTACTTC
CDR3 protein: CASSLAGSLEGTQYF

V gene: TRBV5-5
clone size: .
J gene: TRBJ2-7
D gene: .
CDR3 DNA: TGTGCCAGCAGCTTGGTCTTCGGTTACGAGCAGTACTTC
CDR3 protein: CASSLVFGYEQYF

V gene: TRBV18
clone size: .
J gene: TRBJ2-1
D gene: .
CDR3 DNA: TGTGCCAGCTCACGAGCGACTGGGGTGATGACCTACAATGAGCAGTTCTTC
CDR3 protein: CASSRATGVMTYNEQFF

V gene: TRBV15
clone size: .
J gene: TRBJ2-2
D gene: TRBD2
CDR3 DNA: TGTGCCACCAGCAGAGGCTCGGGAGGAAGCACCGGGGAGCTGTTTTTT
CDR3 protein: CATSRGSGGSTGELFF

V gene: TRBV2
clone size: .
J gene: TRBJ2-3
D gene: TRBD2
CDR3 DNA: TGTGCCAGCGGTCGAGCGGGGGGCACAGATACGCAGTATTTT
CDR3 protein: CASGRAGGTDTQYF

V gene: TRBV9
clone size: .
J gene: TRBJ1-6
D gene: .
CDR3 DNA: TGTGCCAGCAGCTCCCTCCCGGGGGGGGGTTCACCCCTCCACTTT
CDR3 protein: CASSSLPGGGSPLHF

V gene: TRBV5-1
clone size: few
J gene: TRBJ2-3
D gene: .
CDR3 DNA: TGCGCCAGCGCCCACATTATTAGCACAGATACGCAGTATTTT
CDR3 protein: CASAHIISTDTQYF

V gene: TRBV5-4
clone size: few
J gene: TRBJ2-7
D gene: .
CDR3 DNA: TGTGCCAGCAGCGTGCCGGGACTTGCCTACGAGCAGTACTTC
CDR3 protein: CASSVPGLAYEQYF

V gene: TRBV6-5
clone size: few
J gene: TRBJ2-7
D gene: .
CDR3 DNA: TGTGCCAGCAAGAGGGGAGTTGCGGGGGAGCAGTACTTC
CDR3 protein: CASKRGVAGEQYF

V gene: TRBV6-5
clone size: once
J gene: TRBJ2-7
D gene: .
CDR3 DNA: TGTGCCAGCAGTTACTCGGTGGGCAGGGTCTACGAGCAGTACTTC
CDR3 protein: CASSYSVGRVYEQYF

V gene: TRBV6-1
clone size: few
J gene: TRBJ1-5
D gene: .
CDR3 DNA: TGTGCCAGCAGTGAATTCGAGCGGGGAACCCGGCCCCAGCATTTT
CDR3 protein: CASSEFERGTRPQHF

V gene: TRBV7-2
clone size: .
J gene: TRBJ1-1
D gene: TRBD1
CDR3 DNA: TGTGCCAGCAGCCCGGACAGGGAAGCTTTCTTT
CDR3 protein: CASSPDREAFF

V gene: TRBV7-8
clone size: .
J gene: TRBJ2-1
D gene: TRBD2
CDR3 DNA: TGTGCCAGCAGCTTGAAGCGGGATTATCATCCGGCTGACAATGAGCAGTTCTTC
CDR3 protein: CASSLKRDYHPADNEQFF

V gene: TRBV2
clone size: .
J gene: TRBJ1-6
D gene: .
CDR3 DNA: TGTGCCAGCAAAGAGGAGAGCTCCTATAATTCACCCCTCCACTTT
CDR3 protein: CASKEESSYNSPLHF

V gene: TRBV7-9
clone size: .
J gene: TRBJ1-2
D gene: TRBD1
CDR3 DNA: TGTGCCAGCACCCCTGGGACAGGGGGCAGCAACTATGGCTACACCTTC
CDR3 protein: CASTPGTGGSNYGYTF

V gene: TRBV7-3
clone size: .
J gene: TRBJ1-2
D gene: TRBD1
CDR3 DNA: TGTGCCAGCAGCTTAATAGGGGGCGAAGGCTACACCTTC
CDR3 protein: CASSLIGGEGYTF

V gene: TRBV5-1
clone size: .
J gene: TRBJ1-1
D gene: .
CDR3 DNA: TGCGCCAGCAGCTTGGCATCAGGCAAAACGAACACTGAAGCTTTCTTT
CDR3 protein: CASSLASGKTNTEAFF